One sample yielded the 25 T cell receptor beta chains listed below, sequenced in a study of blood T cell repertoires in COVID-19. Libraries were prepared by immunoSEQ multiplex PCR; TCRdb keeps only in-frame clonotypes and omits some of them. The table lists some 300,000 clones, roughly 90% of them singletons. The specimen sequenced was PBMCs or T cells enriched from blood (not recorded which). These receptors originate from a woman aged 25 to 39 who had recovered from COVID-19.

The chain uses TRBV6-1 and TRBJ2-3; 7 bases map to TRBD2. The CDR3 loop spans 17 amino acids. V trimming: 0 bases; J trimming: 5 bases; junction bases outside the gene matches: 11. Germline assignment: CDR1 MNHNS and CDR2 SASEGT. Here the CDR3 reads CASSEAAASGRRDTQYF. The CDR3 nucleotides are TGTGCCAGCAGTGAAGCGGCGGCTAGCGGCCGGAGAGATACGCAGTATTTT.

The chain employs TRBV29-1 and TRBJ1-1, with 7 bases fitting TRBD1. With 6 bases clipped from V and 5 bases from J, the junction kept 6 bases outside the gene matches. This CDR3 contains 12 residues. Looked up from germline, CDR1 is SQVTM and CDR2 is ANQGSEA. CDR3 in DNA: TGCAGCGTAGTGAACAGGGGTACTGAAGCTTTCTTT. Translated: CSVVNRGTEAFF.

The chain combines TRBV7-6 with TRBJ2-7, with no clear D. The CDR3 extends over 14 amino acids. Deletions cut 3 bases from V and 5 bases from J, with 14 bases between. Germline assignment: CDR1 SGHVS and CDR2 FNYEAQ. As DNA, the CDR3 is TGTGCCAGCAGCTTCCCCGGGTTGAGCAACGAGCAGTACTTC. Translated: CASSFPGLSNEQYF.

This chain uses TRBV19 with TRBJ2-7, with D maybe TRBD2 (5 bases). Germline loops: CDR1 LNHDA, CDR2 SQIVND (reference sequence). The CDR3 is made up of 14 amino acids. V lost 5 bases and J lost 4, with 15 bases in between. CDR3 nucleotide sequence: TGTGCCAGTAGTCTACAAGGTGGGGAGTACGAGCAGTACTTC. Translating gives CASSLQGGEYEQYF.

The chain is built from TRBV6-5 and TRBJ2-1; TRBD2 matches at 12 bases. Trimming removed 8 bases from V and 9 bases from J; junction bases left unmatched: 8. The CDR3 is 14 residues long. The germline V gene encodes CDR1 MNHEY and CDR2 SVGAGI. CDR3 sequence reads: CASWTSGISGEQFF. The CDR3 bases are TGTGCCAGCTGGACTAGCGGGATTAGTGGTGAGCAGTTCTTC.

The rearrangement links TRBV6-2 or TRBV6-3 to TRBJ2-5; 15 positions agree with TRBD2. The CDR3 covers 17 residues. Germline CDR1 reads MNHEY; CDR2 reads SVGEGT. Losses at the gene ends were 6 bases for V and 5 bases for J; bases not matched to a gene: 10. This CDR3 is CASSPWTSGRARETQYF. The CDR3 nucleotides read TGTGCCAGCAGCCCTTGGACTAGCGGGAGGGCCCGCGAGACCCAGTACTTC.

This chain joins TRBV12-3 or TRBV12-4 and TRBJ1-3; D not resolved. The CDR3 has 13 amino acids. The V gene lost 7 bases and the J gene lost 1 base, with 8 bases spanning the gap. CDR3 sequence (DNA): TGTGCCAGCATGATCGGGTCTGGAAACACCATATATTTT. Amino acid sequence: CASMIGSGNTIYF.

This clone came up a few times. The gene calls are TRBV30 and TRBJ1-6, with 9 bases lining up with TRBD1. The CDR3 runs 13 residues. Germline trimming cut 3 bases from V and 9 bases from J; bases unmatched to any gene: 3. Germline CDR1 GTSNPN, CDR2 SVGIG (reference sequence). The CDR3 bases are TGTGCCTGGAGACCGGGACAGGGTTCACCCCTCCACTTT. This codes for CAWRPGQGSPLHF. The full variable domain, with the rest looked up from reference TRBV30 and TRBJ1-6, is SQTIHQWPATLVQPVGSPLSLECTVEGTSNPNLYWYRQAAGRGLQLLFYSVGIGQISSEVPQNLSASRPQDRQFILSSKKLLLSDSGFYLCAWRPGQGSPLHFGNGTRLTVT.

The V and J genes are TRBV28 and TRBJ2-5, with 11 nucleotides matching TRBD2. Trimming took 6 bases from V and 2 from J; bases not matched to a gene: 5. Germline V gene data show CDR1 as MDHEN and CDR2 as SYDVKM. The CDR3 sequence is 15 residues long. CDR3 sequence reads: CASSPTSGRQETQYF. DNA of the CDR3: TGTGCCAGCAGCCCAACTAGCGGGAGACAAGAGACCCAGTACTTC.

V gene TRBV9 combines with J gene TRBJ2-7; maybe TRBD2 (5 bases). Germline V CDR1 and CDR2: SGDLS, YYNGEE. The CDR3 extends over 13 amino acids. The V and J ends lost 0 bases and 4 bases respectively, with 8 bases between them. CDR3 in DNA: TGTGCCAGCAGCGTAGCACCGGGATACGAGCAGTACTTC. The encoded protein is CASSVAPGYEQYF.

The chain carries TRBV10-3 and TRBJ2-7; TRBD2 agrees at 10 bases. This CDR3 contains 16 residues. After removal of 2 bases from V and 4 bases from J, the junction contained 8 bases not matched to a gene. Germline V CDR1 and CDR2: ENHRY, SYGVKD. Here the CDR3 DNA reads TGTGCCATCAGTGAGAGCGGACTAGCGGCTGGGTACGAGCAGTACTTC. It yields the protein CAISESGLAAGYEQYF.

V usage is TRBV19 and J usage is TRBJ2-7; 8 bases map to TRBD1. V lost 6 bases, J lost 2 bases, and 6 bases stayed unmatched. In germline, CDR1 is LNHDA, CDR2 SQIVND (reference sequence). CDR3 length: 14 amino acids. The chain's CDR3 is CASRGTGNTYEQYF. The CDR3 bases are TGTGCCAGTAGGGGGACAGGTAATACCTACGAGCAGTACTTC.

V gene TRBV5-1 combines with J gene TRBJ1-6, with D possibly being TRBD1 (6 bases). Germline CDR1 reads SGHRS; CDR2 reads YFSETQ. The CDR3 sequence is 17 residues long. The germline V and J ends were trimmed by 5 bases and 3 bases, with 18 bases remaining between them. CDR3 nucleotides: TGCGCCAGCAGTTCCCTGGGGGCAGGGTACTATAATTCACCCCTCCACTTT. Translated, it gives CASSSLGAGYYNSPLHF. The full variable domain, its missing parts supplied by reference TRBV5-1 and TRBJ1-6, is KAGVTQTPRYLIKTRGQQVTLSCSPISGHRSVSWYQQTPGQGLQFLFEYFSETQRNKGNFPGRFSGRQFSNSRSEMNVSTLELGDSALYLCASSSLGAGYYNSPLHFGNGTRLTVT.

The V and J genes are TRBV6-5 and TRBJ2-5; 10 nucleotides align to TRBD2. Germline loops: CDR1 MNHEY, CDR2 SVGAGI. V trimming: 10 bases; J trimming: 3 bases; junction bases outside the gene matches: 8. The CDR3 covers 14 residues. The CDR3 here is CATYLAGAEETQYF. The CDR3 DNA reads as TGTGCCACCTATCTAGCGGGAGCTGAAGAGACCCAGTACTTC.

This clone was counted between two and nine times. CDR3 nucleotides: TGTGCCAGCAGCTTGACAGGGGCCGAGTTGGCTAATGAAAAACTGTTTTTT. Translation: CASSLTGAELANEKLFF. The chain employs TRBV5-6 and TRBJ1-4, with 7 bases identical to TRBD1. The CDR3 runs 17 residues. V lost 1 base to trimming and J lost 3 bases; unmatched junction nucleotides: 9. Germline V gene data show CDR1 as SGHDT and CDR2 as YYEEEE.

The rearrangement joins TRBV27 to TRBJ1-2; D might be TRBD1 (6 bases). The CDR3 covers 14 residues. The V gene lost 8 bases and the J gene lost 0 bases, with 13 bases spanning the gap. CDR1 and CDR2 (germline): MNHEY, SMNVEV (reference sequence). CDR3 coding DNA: TGTGCCAGCGGGCGATCAGGGGCTAACTATGGCTACACCTTC. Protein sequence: CASGRSGANYGYTF.

Written as DNA, the CDR3 is TGCGCCAGCAGCAGAGGATCGAACACCGGGGAGCTGTTTTTT. Encoded protein: CASSRGSNTGELFF. J is TRBJ2-2 and V is TRBV5-1; no clear D. From germline, CDR1 is SGHRS and CDR2 YFSETQ. Trimming took off 4 bases at V and 0 bases at J, with 7 bases between the two ends. CDR3 length equals 14 residues.

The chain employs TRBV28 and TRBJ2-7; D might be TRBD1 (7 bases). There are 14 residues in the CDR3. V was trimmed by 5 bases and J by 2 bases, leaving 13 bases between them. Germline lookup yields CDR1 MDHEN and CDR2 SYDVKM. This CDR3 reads CASSRQGGPYEQYF. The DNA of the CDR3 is TGTGCCAGCAGTCGACAGGGAGGTCCCTACGAGCAGTACTTC. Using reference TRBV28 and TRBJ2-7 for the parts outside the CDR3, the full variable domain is DVKVTQSSRYLVKRTGEKVFLECVQDMDHENMFWYRQDPGLGLRLIYFSYDVKMKEKGDIPEGYSVSREKKERFSLILESASTNQTSMYLCASSRQGGPYEQYFGPGTRLTVT.

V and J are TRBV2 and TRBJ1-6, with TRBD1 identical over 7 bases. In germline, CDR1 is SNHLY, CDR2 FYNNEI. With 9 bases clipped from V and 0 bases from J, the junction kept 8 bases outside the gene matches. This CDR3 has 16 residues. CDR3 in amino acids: CARGDSASSYNSPLHF. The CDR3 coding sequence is TGTGCCAGAGGGGACAGCGCTAGCTCCTATAATTCACCCCTCCACTTT.

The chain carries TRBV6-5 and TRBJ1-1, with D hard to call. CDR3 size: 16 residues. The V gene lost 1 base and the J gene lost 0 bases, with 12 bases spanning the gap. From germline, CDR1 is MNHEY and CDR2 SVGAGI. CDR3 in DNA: TGTGCCAGCAGTTACTTCGGGGTACACATGAACACTGAAGCTTTCTTT. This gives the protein CASSYFGVHMNTEAFF.

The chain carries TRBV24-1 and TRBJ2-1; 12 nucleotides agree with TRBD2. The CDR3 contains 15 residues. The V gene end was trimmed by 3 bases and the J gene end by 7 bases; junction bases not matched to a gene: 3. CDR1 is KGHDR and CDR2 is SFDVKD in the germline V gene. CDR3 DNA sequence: TGTGCCACCAGTGATAGCGGACTAGCGGGGAATGAGCAGTTCTTC. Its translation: CATSDSGLAGNEQFF.

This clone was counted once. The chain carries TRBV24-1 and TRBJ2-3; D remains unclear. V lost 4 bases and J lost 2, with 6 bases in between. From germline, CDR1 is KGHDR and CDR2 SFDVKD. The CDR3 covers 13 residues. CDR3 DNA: TGTGCCACCAGTGACCCTCCCACAGATACGCAGTATTTT. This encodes CATSDPPTDTQYF.

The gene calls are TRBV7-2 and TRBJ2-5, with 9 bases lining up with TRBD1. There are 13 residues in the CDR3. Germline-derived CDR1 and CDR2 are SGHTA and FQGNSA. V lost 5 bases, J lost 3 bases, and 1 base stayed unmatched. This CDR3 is CASSRDREETQYF. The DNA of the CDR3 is TGTGCCAGCAGCCGGGACAGGGAAGAGACCCAGTACTTC.

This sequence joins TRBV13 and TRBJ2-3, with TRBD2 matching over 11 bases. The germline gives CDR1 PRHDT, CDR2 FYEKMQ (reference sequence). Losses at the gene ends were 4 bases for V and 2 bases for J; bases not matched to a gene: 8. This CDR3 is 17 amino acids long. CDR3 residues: CASSSAPSGRFTDTQYF. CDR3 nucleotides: TGTGCCAGCAGCTCCGCTCCTAGCGGGAGGTTCACAGATACGCAGTATTTT.

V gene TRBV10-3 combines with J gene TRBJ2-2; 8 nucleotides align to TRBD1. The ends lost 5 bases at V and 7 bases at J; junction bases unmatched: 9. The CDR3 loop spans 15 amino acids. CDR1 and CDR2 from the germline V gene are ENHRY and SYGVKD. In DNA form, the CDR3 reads TGTGCCATCAGTCAAGCAGGGGGCTCGGACGGGGAGCTGTTTTTT. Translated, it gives CAISQAGGSDGELFF.